Below, one T cell receptor (beta chain) is given with its context. The donors were members of the approximately 130-subject validation cohort (separate from the roughly 700-subject first cohort). Some clones are missing from TCRdb's copy, which holds only in-frame ones; the method was immunoSEQ multiplex PCR. The profile shows under 95,000 clones, around 94% of them singletons. The entry originates in a study of cytomegalovirus exposure and HLA in healthy donors. The sample comprised PBMCs. This receptor was obtained from a woman in her late teens or twenties in good health and CMV-seropositive.

In DNA form, the CDR3 reads TGCAGCGTTGAGGCCAGGACAGCGGAAGCTTTCTTT. This translates into CSVEARTAEAFF. The V gene is TRBV29-1, the J gene TRBJ1-1; tentatively, D is TRBD1 (6 bases). Germline V gives CDR1 SQVTM, CDR2 ANQGSEA. The CDR3 has 12 amino acids. Trimming removed 3 bases at V and 8 bases at J, with 13 bases between.